This T cell receptor beta chain comes out of a study of blood T cell repertoires in COVID-19. Looking at the study overall: Acute-phase and convalescent COVID-19 samples originated in the United States, Italy and Spain. PBMCs, B-cell-depleted T cells, or T cells were the source of the cDNA or gDNA that made up the material.

In its sample, this clone was seen a few times. CDR1 SGDLS and CDR2 YYNGEE come from the germline V gene. The CDR3 spans 14 residues. V lost 0 bases and J 3 bases, leaving 10 bases between the germline ends. Original data processing: It was from reference gene primer amplification that nucleated cell counts were estimated. Repertoires were generated with immunoSEQ multiplex PCR, while TCRdb's copy carries only in-frame clones and drops some. The DNA gave D and trimming, while V, J and clone size come from that table. The repertoire holds about 150,000 clones, with more than 60% as singletons. The sample taken for sequencing was peripheral blood. This clonotype was obtained from a man aged 50-60 years with acute or convalescent COVID-19. The J gene is TRBJ2-7, the V gene TRBV9; D might be TRBD1 (6 bases). The CDR3 DNA sequence: TGTGCCAGCAGCGTAGCCCAGGGGATCTACGAGCAGTACTTC. Residues: CASSVAQGIYEQYF.